The clone carrying this TCR beta chain has a count of ten or more. Antigen: not known. Researchers attached unique molecular identifiers to individual cDNA molecules. MiXCR was run by TCRdb on the 5' RACE reads, yielding one entry per CDR3 protein. The data hold approximately 35,000 distinct CDR3 sequences, with 4.5% to 6% observed a single time. This record comes from a study of early T cells in non-severe SARS-CoV-2 infection. Across the study: Bulk RNA taken from unsorted whole blood was sequenced, leaving chains unpaired.

Study observations and caveats: VDJdb matching favored anti-spike CD8 responses, missing private and CD4 specificities.

This sequence was found in an adult who was a healthcare worker with PCR-confirmed SARS-CoV-2 infection or an uninfected control (not recorded which). The sample taken for sequencing was whole blood.

The CDR3 DNA reads as TGTGCCAGTAGGGGGTCCGGGGACGGGAGGTCCGATACGCAGTATTTT. It yields the protein CASRGSGDGRSDTQYF. The V gene is TRBV19, the J gene TRBJ2-3; 7 nucleotides match TRBD2. CDR1 is LNHDA and CDR2 is SQIVND in the germline V gene (reference sequence). CDR3 length: 16 residues. The trim removed 6 bases at V and 6 bases at J, leaving 15 bases unmatched.